These 14 T cell receptor beta chains were sequenced from one sample in a study of blood T cell repertoires in COVID-19. TCRdb's copy holds only in-frame clones and misses some; the assay was immunoSEQ multiplex PCR. There are approximately 72,000 clones in the sample; approximately 89% occur only once, and around 32% lies in the top ten. Sample: peripheral blood. These TCRs come from a woman aged 80 or over with active or convalescent COVID-19.

J is TRBJ2-5 and V is TRBV5-4, with TRBD2 matching over 11 bases. This CDR3 has 15 residues. CDR1 SGHNT and CDR2 YYREEE come from the germline V gene (reference sequence). Trimming at V came to 0 bases and at J to 5 bases, leaving 3 bases not matched to a gene. This CDR3 reads CASSLVSGGGETQYF. The CDR3 region has the DNA TGTGCCAGCAGCTTGGTTAGCGGGGGGGGTGAGACCCAGTACTTC.

This rearrangement joins TRBV6-5 to TRBJ2-7; D is perhaps TRBD2 (5 bases). Germline CDR1 MNHEY, CDR2 SVGAGI. The CDR3 extends over 14 amino acids. The V end lost 5 bases, the J end lost 0 bases, and 11 bases lay between the germline ends. This chain's CDR3 is CASSPSGTSYEQYF. CDR3 DNA sequence: TGTGCCAGCAGTCCCTCGGGAACCTCCTACGAGCAGTACTTC.

In nucleotides, the CDR3 is TGTGCCAGCAGCCCCGTAGCGGGGCCGCTAGCCAAAAACATTCAGTACTTC. Translating it yields CASSPVAGPLAKNIQYF. The chain combines TRBV7-8 with TRBJ2-4; 8 bases fit TRBD2. The ends lost 5 bases at V and 0 bases at J; junction bases unmatched: 9. The CDR3 covers 17 residues. Germline V CDR1 and CDR2: SGHVS, FQNEAQ. The whole variable domain, filled in from reference TRBV7-8 and TRBJ2-4, reads GAGVSQSPRYKVAKRGQDVALRCDPISGHVSLFWYQQALGQGPEFLTYFQNEAQLDKSGLPSDRFFAERPEGSVSTLKIQRTQQEDSAVYLCASSPVAGPLAKNIQYFGAGTRLSVL.

A word on this clone: The junction departs from germline at one end; a sequencing error may be responsible. Different DNA sequences within this sample yield the same CDR3. The rearrangement joins TRBV7-7 to TRBJ2-7, with D maybe TRBD2 (6 bases). The length of the CDR3 is 17 residues. Germline V CDR1 and CDR2: SSHAT, FNYEAQ (reference sequence). For the CDR3, the DNA is TGTGCCAGTAGCTTGGCCCCGATGCGGGGAGGCTCCTACGAGCAGTACTTC. Its translation: CASSLAPMRGGSYEQYF.

Here the CDR3 DNA reads TGCGCCAGCAGTCAGGAATCGGTTCGGCTCACCCGGGGTGGCTACACCTTC. It encodes CASSQESVRLTRGGYTF. The chain combines TRBV23-1 with TRBJ1-2, with no clear D. TRBV23-1 qualifies as an ORF whose function is uncertain. CDR3 length: 17 residues. Trimming removed 3 bases from V and 7 bases from J, with 24 bases in between.

The rearrangement uses TRBV10-3 and TRBJ2-1; 11 bases fit TRBD2. The CDR3 contains 14 residues. Germline trimming cut 6 bases from V and 5 bases from J; bases unmatched to any gene: 3. CDR1 is ENHRY and CDR2 is SYGVKD in the germline V gene. CDR3 protein: CAIRIAGGDNEQFF. The CDR3 DNA reads as TGTGCCATCAGAATAGCGGGGGGGGACAATGAGCAGTTCTTC.

The genes are TRBV14 and TRBJ2-3; 7 positions agree with TRBD2. The CDR3 has 12 amino acids. Looked up from germline, CDR1 is SGHDN and CDR2 is FVKESK. J lost 6 bases, V lost 5 bases, and 2 bases had no gene match. The CDR3 is CASSFGGDTQYF. CDR3 DNA sequence: TGTGCCAGCAGCTTCGGGGGGGATACGCAGTATTTT.

J is TRBJ1-1 and V is TRBV11-3; D unclear. The CDR3 spans 13 residues. V shed 3 bases and J shed 1 base, with 6 bases lying between them. Germline values: CDR1 SGHNT, CDR2 YENEEA. The CDR3, as DNA: TGTGCCAGCAGCTTGAGCCCGAACACTGAAGCTTTCTTT. Amino acids: CASSLSPNTEAFF.

The J gene is TRBJ2-7, the V gene TRBV27; the match to TRBD1 covers 8 bases. Germline CDR1 MNHEY, CDR2 SMNVEV (reference sequence). The ends lost 2 bases at V and 2 bases at J; junction bases unmatched: 2. This CDR3 spans 14 amino acids. DNA of the CDR3: TGTGCCAGCAGTTTAGGCAGGGGGCCCTACGAGCAGTACTTC. Amino acid sequence: CASSLGRGPYEQYF.

This chain connects TRBV18 to TRBJ2-7, with 7 positions matching TRBD2. Trimming took 3 bases from V and 2 from J; bases not matched to a gene: 4. There are 14 residues in the CDR3. Germline loops: CDR1 KGHSH, CDR2 LQKENI. The CDR3 region has the DNA TGTGCCAGCTCACCCAGGGAGGGGACCTACGAGCAGTACTTC. It is translated as CASSPREGTYEQYF. The entire variable domain, with the rest obtained from reference TRBV18 and TRBJ2-7, is as follows: NAGVMQNPRHLVRRRGQEARLRCSPMKGHSHVYWYRQLPEEGLKFMVYLQKENIIDESGMPKERFSAEFPKEGPSILRIQQVVRGDSAAYFCASSPREGTYEQYFGPGTRLTVT.

This clone is a singleton in its sample. The chain has TRBV10-3 and TRBJ1-6; TRBD1 matches 9 bases. The CDR3 consists of 14 residues. The germline V gene has CDR1 ENHRY and CDR2 SYGVKD. Unmatched junction bases numbered 3, after V lost 5 bases and J lost 7 bases. CDR3 residues: CAISKDRGNSPLHF. DNA of the CDR3: TGTGCCATCAGTAAGGACAGGGGCAATTCACCCCTCCACTTT.

The CDR3 is CASSQWYGGTNSPLHF. The CDR3 DNA follows: TGTGCCAGCAGCCAATGGTATGGCGGCACAAATTCACCCCTCCACTTT. The rearrangement links TRBV3-1 (or the pseudogene TRBV3-2) to TRBJ1-6; D unclear. CDR3 size: 16 residues. Trimming shortened V by 2 bases and J by 7 bases, and 15 bases separated the two germline ends. The germline V gene encodes CDR1 LGHDT and CDR2 YNNKEL (reference sequence).

J is TRBJ2-4 and V is TRBV21-1; the DNA was not used to check the table's D call, TRBD1. TRBV21-1 is annotated as a pseudogene. The CDR3 has 13 residues. The CDR3 nucleotides read TGTGCCAGCATCCTAGGGGGCCCGGGCATTCAGTACTTC. Protein: CASILGGPGIQYF.

This clone showed up just a few times. The J gene is TRBJ1-5, the V gene TRBV6-6; tentatively, D is TRBD1 (6 bases). From germline, CDR1 is MNHNY and CDR2 SVGAGI (reference sequence). V was trimmed by 7 bases and J by 2 bases, leaving 15 bases between them. This CDR3 is built from 15 residues. The CDR3 sequence is CASTNRDWRNQPQHF. The CDR3 DNA sequence: TGTGCCAGCACCAACAGGGATTGGCGCAATCAGCCCCAGCATTTT.